This T cell receptor (beta chain) was obtained from a study of blood T cells in healthy people across ages. Whole-study context: About one barcoded beta molecule per two T cells was captured by template switching.

A second PCR, run for roughly 6 to 11 cycles, used a sample-barcoded 5' primer plus a J-beta primer mix. Each sample provided no less than 2.5 million CDR3-containing paired-end reads. MiXCR, applied by TCRdb to the 5' RACE reads, yields one record per CDR3 protein. The profile shows 540,000 or so distinct CDR3 sequences, approximately 27% of them singletons. CDR1 SGHKS and CDR2 YYEKEE come from the germline V gene (reference sequence). The CDR3 has 14 residues. V was cut by 0 bases and J by 2 bases, with 6 bases left in between. General observations from the study: Older age coincided with a roughly linear decline in TCR beta diversity per million T cells. In long-lived donors, naive CD4+ cell counts and diversity exceeded those of aged donors.

This clonotype has a handful of counts. Antigen: not known. The TCR sequence derives from a woman in her 70s in good health. Source material: blood. The chain joins TRBV5-5 to TRBJ1-5; D not resolved. The DNA for the CDR3 is TGTGCCAGCAGCTTGGGGAGGGGCAATCAGCCCCAGCATTTT. Translation gives CASSLGRGNQPQHF.